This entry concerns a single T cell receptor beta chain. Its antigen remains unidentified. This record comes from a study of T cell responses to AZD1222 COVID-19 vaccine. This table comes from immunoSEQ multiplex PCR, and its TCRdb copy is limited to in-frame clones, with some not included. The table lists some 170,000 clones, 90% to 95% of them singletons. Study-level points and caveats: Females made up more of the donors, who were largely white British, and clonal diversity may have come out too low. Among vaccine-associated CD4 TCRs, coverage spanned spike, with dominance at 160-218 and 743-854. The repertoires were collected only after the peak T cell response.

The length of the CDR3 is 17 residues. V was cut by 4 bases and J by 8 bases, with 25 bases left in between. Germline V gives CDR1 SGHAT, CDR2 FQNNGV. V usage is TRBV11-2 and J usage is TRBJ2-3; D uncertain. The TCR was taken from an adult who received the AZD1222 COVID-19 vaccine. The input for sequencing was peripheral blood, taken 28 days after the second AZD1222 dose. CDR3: CASSYSSSGRIPGTQYF. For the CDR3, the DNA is TGTGCCAGCAGCTATTCCTCCTCTGGACGGATCCCGGGTACGCAGTATTTT.